Detailed here is one T cell receptor (beta chain). Its cognate antigen is unknown. These data originate in a study of cytomegalovirus exposure and HLA in healthy donors. General study results and limits: A later analysis linked a missense variant in DCLRE1C to the trimming of TCR beta V and J genes. Cytomegalovirus-associated status was assigned to fewer than 200 TCR beta chains.

With 6 bases removed from V and 0 bases from J, the gap between germline ends came to 15 bases. The germline CDR1 and CDR2 sequences are KGHSH and LQKENI. This CDR3 has 17 residues. PCR involved 60 Vbeta and 13 Jbeta primers. Clones were read by immunoSEQ multiplex PCR, and TCRdb kept only the in-frame ones, dropping some. The data contain some 150,000 clones, around 80% of them singletons. There were likely unrecorded immune exposures, though donors were nominally healthy when sampled. The chain joins TRBV18 to TRBJ2-6; D possibly corresponds to TRBD1 (6 bases). The sequenced sample was PBMCs. The TCR comes from a woman aged 40-49 years in good health and CMV-seropositive. CDR3 sequence (DNA): TGTGCCAGCTCCCTGGGACAAACCCTCTCTGGGGCCAACGTCCTGACTTTC. Protein sequence: CASSLGQTLSGANVLTF. The variable domain in full, with the rest retrieved from reference TRBV18 and TRBJ2-6, is NAGVMQNPRHLVRRRGQEARLRCSPMKGHSHVYWYRQLPEEGLKFMVYLQKENIIDESGMPKERFSAEFPKEGPSILRIQQVVRGDSAAYFCASSLGQTLSGANVLTFGAGSRLTVL.